A selection of T cell receptor beta chains follows, all from one sample in a study of T cells in Graves' hyperthyroidism and ophthalmopathy. MiXCR was run by TCRdb on the multiplex PCR reads, yielding one entry per CDR3 protein. The sample carries under 400,000 distinct CDR3 sequences, 11% to 15% recorded once. Material: blood. Every receptor here comes from a woman in her sixties with Graves' hyperthyroidism. The CDR3 runs from the conserved cysteine through the conserved F or W. D genes are given only for firm matches. The size field is filled for only some rows; it gives once, few, many or a size class.

v_gene	abundance	d_gene	j_gene	CDR3nt	CDR3aa
TRBV3-1	-	-	TRBJ1-6	TGTGCCAGCAGTCGCAGGGGCGGTTCACCCCTCCACTTT	CASSRRGGSPLHF
TRBV4-1	-	-	TRBJ2-6	TGCGCCAGCAGTCGGACCCAGGTCTCTGGGGCCAACGTCCTGACTTTC	CASSRTQVSGANVLTF
TRBV7-2	many	-	TRBJ1-1	TGTGCCAGCAGCCTAACCAGTTATCCGCGGAAGAACACTGAAGCTTTCTTT	CASSLTSYPRKNTEAFF
TRBV20-1	many	TRBD2	TRBJ2-3	TGCAGTGCTAGACGAGCGGGGGCCTCCACAGATACGCAGTATTTT	CSARRAGASTDTQYF
TRBV20-1	few	TRBD1	TRBJ1-2	TGCAGTGCTTCGGGAGCGACAGGGGATTTCTCTAACTATGGCTACACCTTC	CSASGATGDFSNYGYTF
TRBV7-9	many	-	TRBJ2-2	TGTGCCAGCAGACCACGCTGGGGAAACACCGGGGAGCTGTTTTTT	CASRPRWGNTGELFF
TRBV2	many	-	TRBJ1-2	TGTGCCAGCAGTTCCGTCTCGGGGAAAGGCTACACCTTC	CASSSVSGKGYTF
TRBV7-9	many	TRBD2	TRBJ2-5	TGTGCCAGCAGCCCGGGACTAGACCACCAAGAGACCCAGTACTTC	CASSPGLDHQETQYF
TRBV28	few	TRBD2	TRBJ2-1	TGTGCCAGCAAATTCCCTCTAGCGGGAGGAAAATTCTACAATGAGCAGTTCTTC	CASKFPLAGGKFYNEQFF
TRBV10-3	-	TRBD1	TRBJ1-2	TGTGCCATCAAGGAACCAGGGGGACAGGGGAATTTTGGCTACACCTTC	CAIKEPGGQGNFGYTF
TRBV7-8	many	TRBD2	TRBJ2-1	TGTGCCAGCAGCTTAGAGGTCTGGCAAGCGGGAGGAACCAATGAGCAGTTCTTC	CASSLEVWQAGGTNEQFF
TRBV7-8	-	TRBD2	TRBJ2-7	TGTGCCAGCATCCCAAGCGGGAGTCCCTCCTACGAGCAGTACTTC	CASIPSGSPSYEQYF
TRBV12-3/TRBV12-4	many	-	TRBJ1-5	TGTGCCAGCAGTTTAGAGGGGCGGCCCCAGCATTTT	CASSLEGRPQHF
TRBV20-1	many	-	TRBJ2-7	TGCAGTGCCCGAGGTAGGAGCTCCTACGAGCAGTACTTC	CSARGRSSYEQYF
TRBV28	-	-	TRBJ1-1	TGTGCCAGCAGTCCCGGCGGGACGAGAAAAGCTTTCTTT	CASSPGGTRKAFF
TRBV19	-	-	TRBJ2-2	TGTGCCAGTAGTATGGTGGGACAGAACACCGGGGAGCTGTTTTTT	CASSMVGQNTGELFF
TRBV20-1	many	-	TRBJ2-3	TGCAGTGCTCGGACCAACACGCGTCTCGATACGCAGTATTTT	CSARTNTRLDTQYF
TRBV30	-	TRBD2	TRBJ2-3	TGTGCCTGGAGTGTATCTAGCGGGATGGGTACGCAGTATTTT	CAWSVSSGMGTQYF
TRBV30	-	-	TRBJ2-2	TGTGCCTGGAGTGTACTAACGGGGAACACCGGGGAGCTGTTTTTT	CAWSVLTGNTGELFF
TRBV20-1	few	-	TRBJ2-5	TGCAGTGCGACAAAAGTCGGAGGTATTACGGAGACCCAGTACTTC	CSATKVGGITETQYF
TRBV12-5	many	-	TRBJ1-1	TGTGCTAGTGGGTCGACGGTGAACACTGAAGCTTTCTTT	CASGSTVNTEAFF
TRBV5-1	once	-	TRBJ2-7	TGCGCCAGCAGCTCCAAGGAATCTGGGCGGCTCTCCTACGAGCAGTACTTC	CASSSKESGRLSYEQYF
TRBV10-3	few	TRBD2	TRBJ2-3	TGTGTCATCAGGGGAAGTAGCGGGAGGGCCCCGGATACGCAGTATTTT	CVIRGSSGRAPDTQYF
TRBV27	many	-	TRBJ2-5	TGTGCCAGCAGTCCCACCCATCCAGCGAGGGAGACCCAGTACTTC	CASSPTHPARETQYF
TRBV3-1	many	-	TRBJ1-4	TGTGCCAGCAGCCAGCGGACCTCAACTAATGAAAAACTGTTTTTT	CASSQRTSTNEKLFF
TRBV11-2	many	-	TRBJ2-5	TGTGCCAGCAGTTCCAGGGGCGGAGAGACCCAGTACTTC	CASSSRGGETQYF
TRBV7-8	many	TRBD2	TRBJ2-1	TGTGCCAGCAGCTCCGGGACTAGCGGAGAGTACAATGAGCAGTTCTTC	CASSSGTSGEYNEQFF
TRBV5-1	-	-	TRBJ2-5	TGCGCCAGCTCCTTGGACCGTCCTGGGCGGGTGACCCAGTACTTC	CASSLDRPGRVTQYF
TRBV10-3	-	-	TRBJ2-7	TGTGCCATCACCGGGGACGGACTTTACGAGCAGTACTTC	CAITGDGLYEQYF
TRBV5-1	many	TRBD2	TRBJ2-1	TGCGCCAGCAGCGAAGGTACTTTTAGCGGGAACTACAATGAGCAGTTCTTC	CASSEGTFSGNYNEQFF
TRBV2	many	TRBD2	TRBJ2-2	TGTGCCAGCAAACAGACTAGCGGGAGTCTGGGCACCGGGGAGCTGTTTTTT	CASKQTSGSLGTGELFF
TRBV14	-	-	TRBJ1-2	TGTGCCAGCAGCCAAGCGGCCACAAGGGGCCTCTATGGCTACACCTTC	CASSQAATRGLYGYTF
TRBV6-1	few	-	TRBJ2-5	TGTGCCAGCCGCGAGGAACAGGCAAAAGAGACCCAGTACTTC	CASREEQAKETQYF
TRBV19	many	TRBD1	TRBJ2-7	TGTGCCAGTCGACCGACAGGGCAATTCTCCTACGAGCAGTACTTC	CASRPTGQFSYEQYF
TRBV7-3	many	TRBD1	TRBJ2-7	TGTGCCAGCAGCATCCCCGGGACAGGGTTTACTGAGCAGTACTTC	CASSIPGTGFTEQYF
TRBV2	many	-	TRBJ1-1	TGTGCCAGCAGCGAAACCTGGGATTCCACTGAAGCTTTCTTT	CASSETWDSTEAFF
TRBV12-3/TRBV12-4	many	-	TRBJ1-1	TGTGCCAGCGGATGGGGCAGGAGAACTGAAGCTTTCTTT	CASGWGRRTEAFF
TRBV11-2	-	TRBD1	TRBJ2-7	TGTGCCAGCAGCTCTTTAACAGGGGGGACGATATACGAGCAGTACTTC	CASSSLTGGTIYEQYF
TRBV11-2	many	-	TRBJ1-6	TGTGCCAGCAGCTCCGGTCAGGGTGGGGATGGTAATTCACCCCTCCACTTT	CASSSGQGGDGNSPLHF
TRBV7-2	many	-	TRBJ2-7	TGTGCCAGCAGCTTAGTCCCGCGGGGTTACGAGCAGTACTTC	CASSLVPRGYEQYF
TRBV19	-	-	TRBJ2-7	TGTGCCAGTAGTATTTGGCGGGATTACCCGGTCGCCTACGAGCAGTACTTC	CASSIWRDYPVAYEQYF
TRBV15	many	-	TRBJ1-2	TGTGCCACCAGCAGACCCCGCGCCGATCACTATGGCTACACCTTC	CATSRPRADHYGYTF
TRBV2	many	-	TRBJ2-2	TGTGCCAGCAAAAGGACCGGGGAGCTGTTTTTT	CASKRTGELFF
TRBV18	many	-	TRBJ1-1	TGTGCCAGCAGCCCCGGACAGATGAACACTGAAGCTTTCTTT	CASSPGQMNTEAFF
TRBV4-2	-	-	TRBJ2-7	TGTGCCAGCAGCCAAGAAGGGCCTCCGGACGAGCAGTACTTC	CASSQEGPPDEQYF